Sequencing of this T cell receptor beta chain was carried out in a study of cytomegalovirus exposure and HLA in healthy donors. Per germline, CDR1 SQVTM and CDR2 ANQGSEA. The V and J ends lost 5 bases and 5 bases, in that order; junction bases with no gene match: 8. The CDR3 length is 13 residues. Vbeta (60) and Jbeta (13) primers were used in the PCR. As handled by the study authors: Roughly 80 million unique TCR beta chains, roughly 10 million shared, were counted in a later analysis. The protocol was immunoSEQ multiplex PCR, while the TCRdb copy is restricted to in-frame clones and leaves out a portion. V and J calls plus clone size are reproduced from that table; the DNA served to infer D and trimming. The sample lists about 140,000 clones, about 80% occurring once.

The chain recombines TRBV29-1 with TRBJ2-7, with 8 bases aligning to TRBD1. The specimen sequenced was PBMCs. The receptor's source is a man aged 40-55 years in good health and CMV-seronegative. The CDR3 region is CSVTGGQGNEQYF. The CDR3 nucleotides are TGCAGCGTTACAGGGGGGCAAGGGAACGAGCAGTACTTC.